This TCR beta chain was sequenced during a study of vaccination effects on CD4 cells after COVID-19. Sequencing used immunoSEQ multiplex PCR; TCRdb keeps in-frame clones, though not all of them. The repertoire holds tens of thousands of clones, with 65% to 80% as singletons. The J segment lost 7 bases and the V segment lost 4 bases, leaving 11 bases of the junction unmatched. CDR1 and CDR2 (germline): SQVTM, ANQGSEA. The CDR3 spans 14 residues. As regards this clone: The antigen is undetermined.

Under the ViraFEST assay, PBMC were stimulated with viral peptide pools so that antigen-specific CD4+ T cells expanded. Sequencing was performed afterwards. CD4+ T cell isolation took place after less than 13 days of culture. Each participant was administered two doses of either the BNT162b2 or the mRNA-1273 vaccine. This chain links TRBV29-1 with TRBJ2-7; 9 bases agree with TRBD2. The TCR sequence derives from a human donor who received a COVID-19 vaccine. Sequencing was performed on CD4+ T cells from PBMCs cultured with HCoV-NL63 spike peptides, taken after COVID-19 vaccination. The CDR3 DNA reads as TGCAGCGTTGTCGCCAGGGCTAGCGGGGCTGAGCAGTACTTC. It specifies CSVVARASGAEQYF.